The rows below give T cell receptor beta chains drawn from one sample of a study of T cells after yellow fever vaccination. TCRdb passed the 5' RACE reads through MiXCR, listing each CDR3 protein once. This sample has under 300,000 distinct CDR3 sequences, with 6.7% found just once. Source: CD4+ T cells sorted from PBMCs, taken on the day of the yellow fever booster vaccination. Every receptor here comes from a man aged 25 to 45 who received the YFV17D yellow fever vaccine. Both conserved end residues are part of each CDR3. The D gene is left open where the match is weak. The size entry is marked missing in some rows and otherwise reads once, few, many or a size class.

J,size,V,D,DNA,CDR3
TRBJ1-3,-,TRBV20-1,-,TGCAGTGCTAGATGGGGGGGTTCTTCTGGAAACACCATATATTTT,CSARWGGSSGNTIYF
TRBJ2-5,-,TRBV6-5,-,TGTGCCAGCAGTAACCCTAGCGTTTGGTACCAAGAGACCCAGTACTTC,CASSNPSVWYQETQYF
TRBJ2-7,few,TRBV7-2,-,TGTGCCAGCAGCTCCCCGACACATAATTCCTACGAGCAGTACTTC,CASSSPTHNSYEQYF
TRBJ2-3,-,TRBV27,TRBD2,TGTGCCAGCAGTTCACGCCACACACGGGAGGGCACAGATACGCAGTATTTT,CASSSRHTREGTDTQYF
TRBJ2-7,-,TRBV19,-,TGTGCCAGTAGTATGCGGACAACGGGCCCCTACGAGCAGTACTTC,CASSMRTTGPYEQYF
TRBJ1-4,many,TRBV5-1,-,TGCGCCAGCACGGGAAGTACGGTGAATGAAAAACTGTTTTTT,CASTGSTVNEKLFF
TRBJ1-5,-,TRBV7-9,-,TGTGCCAGCAGCACGGACCTTCCAAATCAGCCCCAGCATTTT,CASSTDLPNQPQHF
TRBJ2-7,-,TRBV5-6,TRBD2,TGTGCCAGCAGCTGGACTAGCGGAAACGAGCAGTACTTC,CASSWTSGNEQYF
TRBJ2-1,-,TRBV9,TRBD2,TGTGCCAGCAGCGTAGCGGGTCCTTCGACTAGCGCTGCAGGGTTCAATGAGCAGTTCTTC,CASSVAGPSTSAAGFNEQFF
TRBJ2-5,-,TRBV20-1,TRBD1,TGCAGTGCTTCACGGGACAGCCAAGAGACCCAGTACTTC,CSASRDSQETQYF
TRBJ2-7,many,TRBV7-9,TRBD1,TGTGCCAGCAGCGTCGGGACAGGGTATTCCTACGAGCAGTACTTC,CASSVGTGYSYEQYF
TRBJ2-7,-,TRBV20-1,TRBD1,TGCAGTGCCAGAGATGGACAGGGGGTTGGCGAGCAGTACTTC,CSARDGQGVGEQYF
TRBJ2-3,-,TRBV3-1,-,TGTGCCAGCAGCCGTTTTTTGGGGGGAAGCACAGATACGCAGTATTTT,CASSRFLGGSTDTQYF
TRBJ2-1,many,TRBV20-1,-,TGCAGTGCTAGTGAACGGTCGACACGTGAGCAGTTCTTC,CSASERSTREQFF
TRBJ2-1,-,TRBV20-1,-,TGCAGTGCTAGAGATTCGAGTAGCGGTTACAATGAGCAGTTCTTC,CSARDSSSGYNEQFF
TRBJ2-1,many,TRBV24-1,TRBD2,TGTGCCACCAGTGACCCGCTCCATGCTAGCGGTCACAATGAGCAGTTCTTC,CATSDPLHASGHNEQFF
TRBJ2-1,many,TRBV19,-,TGTGCCAGTAGGGTCGGGAGCAGCTCCTACAATGAGCAGTTCTTC,CASRVGSSSYNEQFF
TRBJ1-5,many,TRBV6-2/TRBV6-3,-,TGTGCCAGCAGTAGACAGTACGATCAGCCCCAGCATTTT,CASSRQYDQPQHF
TRBJ2-3,many,TRBV20-1,-,TGCAGTGCTAACCCCGCGGGACCTTCCTCCGGTACGCAGTATTTT,CSANPAGPSSGTQYF
TRBJ2-3,many,TRBV5-1,-,TGCGCCAGCATACGAGACTCGGGGGCGGATACGCAGTATTTT,CASIRDSGADTQYF
TRBJ2-3,few,TRBV24-1,TRBD2,TGTGCCACCAGTGATTCCCGACTAGCCCCCCGAGGTACGCAGTATTTT,CATSDSRLAPRGTQYF
TRBJ2-1,-,TRBV29-1,-,TGCAGCGTTGAATGGCGGGATGACTACAATGAGCAGTTCTTC,CSVEWRDDYNEQFF
TRBJ2-5,-,TRBV7-9,TRBD2,TGTGCCAGCAGCTTAACATATGGACTAGCGGCTCTCCAGTACTTC,CASSLTYGLAALQYF
TRBJ2-3,-,TRBV10-2,-,TGCGCCAGCATCCCCTCTCGGACAGATACGCAGTATTTT,CASIPSRTDTQYF
TRBJ1-2,-,TRBV9,-,TGTGCCAGCAGCGTAGTTCCTGGGGAAGTAGGTGGCTACACCTTC,CASSVVPGEVGGYTF
TRBJ1-2,few,TRBV6-1,-,TGTGCCAGCAGCAAGGGACAAAACTATGGCTACACCTTC,CASSKGQNYGYTF
TRBJ1-1,many,TRBV29-1,-,TGCAGCGTTCCCGGCCGCCGGAGCTTGGATGAAGCTTTCTTT,CSVPGRRSLDEAFF
TRBJ2-7,few,TRBV20-1,TRBD1,TGCAGTGCTAGAGGGGGACAGGGTTCCCTCGAGCAGTACTTC,CSARGGQGSLEQYF
TRBJ2-3,many,TRBV20-1,-,TGCAGTGCTAGCGGGAGAGTCACAGATACGCAGTATTTT,CSASGRVTDTQYF
TRBJ2-7,many,TRBV28,-,TGTGCCACCCGTGTAAGTGCAACTTCCTACGAGCAGTACTTC,CATRVSATSYEQYF
TRBJ2-2,few,TRBV12-3/TRBV12-4,-,TGTGCCAACGGGACGCCGAACACCGGGGAGCTGTTTTTT,CANGTPNTGELFF
TRBJ2-3,few,TRBV11-2,TRBD1,TGTGCCAGCAGTTTCACCCGACAGGGGGCTACAGATACGCAGTATTTT,CASSFTRQGATDTQYF
TRBJ2-3,many,TRBV5-1,-,TGCGCCAGCAGCTTGGATGGGAATACGCAGTATTTT,CASSLDGNTQYF
TRBJ2-5,few,TRBV7-2,-,TGTGCCAGCAGCTTAAGTTTTTCAGAGACCCAGTACTTC,CASSLSFSETQYF
TRBJ2-7,-,TRBV19,TRBD1,TGTGCCAGTAGTTTGTCTGGACAGGGAACCTACGAGCAGTACTTC,CASSLSGQGTYEQYF
TRBJ2-5,-,TRBV30,-,TGTGCCCTTGGGCTGCAGGGAGAATCCCAGTACTTC,CALGLQGESQYF
TRBJ1-6,many,TRBV12-3/TRBV12-4,-,TGTGCCAGCAGTTTCGGGGCTAGGTCACCCCTCCACTTT,CASSFGARSPLHF
TRBJ1-2,-,TRBV20-1,-,TGCAGTGCTAGAAACCGGGACTCCTATGGCTACACCTTC,CSARNRDSYGYTF
TRBJ2-1,many,TRBV29-1,TRBD2,TGCAGCGCACGGACCGATAGCGGGCCTTACAATGAGCAGTTCTTC,CSARTDSGPYNEQFF
TRBJ1-3,few,TRBV29-1,-,TGCAGCGTTGCCACCAGCTCTGGAAACACCATATATTTT,CSVATSSGNTIYF
TRBJ2-3,few,TRBV18,TRBD2,TGTGCCAGCTCACCGACTAGCGGGAGATCAGATACGCAGTATTTT,CASSPTSGRSDTQYF
TRBJ2-1,few,TRBV5-1,-,TGCGCCAGCAGCTTCGACGGACCGGTCGATGAGCAGTTCTTC,CASSFDGPVDEQFF
TRBJ2-5,many,TRBV7-7,-,TGTGCTAGCAGCACCACCCCCGGCGGCGAGACCCAGTACTTC,CASSTTPGGETQYF
TRBJ2-2,few,TRBV12-3/TRBV12-4,TRBD2,TGTGCCAGCAGTTTCGGGGGGGCTATGAACACCGGGGAGCTGTTTTTT,CASSFGGAMNTGELFF
TRBJ2-1,-,TRBV23-1,TRBD2,TGCGCCAGACCGGGACAAATAGCGGGAGTCCGCTACAATCAGCAGTTCTTC,CARPGQIAGVRYNQQFF
TRBJ1-5,-,TRBV12-3/TRBV12-4,TRBD1,TGTGCCAGCAGTCGCGGGACAGGGATAGCCGGCCAGCATTTT,CASSRGTGIAGQHF
TRBJ2-3,-,TRBV20-1,-,TGCAGTAAGGAGGCCAGACTGGCGGCCACAGATACGCAGTATTTT,CSKEARLAATDTQYF
TRBJ2-1,few,TRBV11-2,-,TGTGCCAGCAGCTTTGGGGGTCTGGGGGATGAGCAGTTCTTC,CASSFGGLGDEQFF